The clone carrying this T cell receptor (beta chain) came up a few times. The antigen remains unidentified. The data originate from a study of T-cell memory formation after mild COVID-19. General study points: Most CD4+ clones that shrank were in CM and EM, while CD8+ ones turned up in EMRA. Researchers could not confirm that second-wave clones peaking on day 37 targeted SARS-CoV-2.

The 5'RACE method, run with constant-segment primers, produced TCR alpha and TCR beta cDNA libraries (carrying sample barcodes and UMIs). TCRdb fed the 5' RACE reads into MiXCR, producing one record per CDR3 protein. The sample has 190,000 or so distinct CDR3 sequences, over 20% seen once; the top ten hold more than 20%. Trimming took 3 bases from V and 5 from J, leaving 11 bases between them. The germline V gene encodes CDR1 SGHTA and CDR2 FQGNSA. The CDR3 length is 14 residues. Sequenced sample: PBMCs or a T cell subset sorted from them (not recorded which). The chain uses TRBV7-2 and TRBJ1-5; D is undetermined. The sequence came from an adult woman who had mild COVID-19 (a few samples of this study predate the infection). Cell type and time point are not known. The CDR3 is CASSFWGGDQPQHF. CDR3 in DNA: TGTGCCAGCAGCTTTTGGGGAGGTGATCAGCCCCAGCATTTT.